These 10 T cell receptor beta chains share one sample of origin, sequenced in a study of T cells in Graves' hyperthyroidism and ophthalmopathy (dated by TCRdb to 2018 to 2020). The library was generated by multiplex PCR. The sample was run on an Illumina HiSeq 2000. TCR beta CDR3 regions were amplified from RNA transcripts. The TCR CDR3 was subjected to a first round of RT-PCR using the HTBI primer set and the Qiagen OneStep RT-PCR kit. TCRdb reanalyzed the raw reads on its own, using fastp at Q25 for trimming and MiXCR for clone calling, and kept in-frame beta chains. For every CDR3 protein sequence, its rows merge into one entry that carries the most common genes and DNA. The sample profile shows some 300,000 distinct CDR3 sequences; less than 15% of them were found once. The ten top clones hold 7.8% of the sample. Input material: blood. The receptor source for this set is a woman in her 30s with Graves' hyperthyroidism that later progressed to Graves' ophthalmopathy.

This clonotype has only one observation. This sequence joins TRBV18 and TRBJ1-4, with 7 bases that match TRBD1. The CDR3 totals 14 residues. The junction had 4 bases not matched to a gene; V was cut back by 4 bases and J by 5 bases. The germline V gene has CDR1 KGHSH and CDR2 LQKENI. CDR3: CASSRDRINEKLFF. The CDR3 DNA reads as TGTGCCAGCTCACGGGACAGAATAAATGAAAAACTGTTTTTT.

At least ten counts were recorded for this clonotype. In nucleotides, the CDR3 is TGTGCCAGCAGCTTACCGAGGACTAGCGGGATCTACGAGCAGTACTTC. This sequence encodes CASSLPRTSGIYEQYF. The V call is TRBV7-2, the J call TRBJ2-7; 12 bases align to TRBD2. The trim removed 2 bases at V and 3 bases at J, leaving 5 bases unmatched. Germline lookup yields CDR1 SGHTA and CDR2 FQGNSA. This CDR3 region has 16 residues.

Ten or more counts support this clonotype. The genes are TRBV7-3 and TRBJ2-1; 8 bases are a match to TRBD1. The CDR3 contains 15 residues. Germline loops: CDR1 SGHTA, CDR2 FQGTGA. Trimming cost V 5 bases and J 4 bases; bases outside gene matches: 7. The CDR3 bases are TGTGCCAGCAGCCCGGACAGGGCCTCGTACAATGAGCAGTTCTTC. Amino acid sequence: CASSPDRASYNEQFF.

The chain joins TRBV20-1 to TRBJ1-5; D is possibly TRBD1 (5 bases). Germline V CDR1 and CDR2: DFQATT, SNEGSKA (reference sequence). V was shortened by 5 bases and J by 7 bases, with 15 bases between the two germline ends. The CDR3 totals 13 residues. The CDR3 coding sequence is TGCAGTGCTGGGGGGAGTACCGGACAGCCCCAGCATTTT. Translation: CSAGGSTGQPQHF.

This clonotype was seen ten or more times. This chain joins TRBV20-1 and TRBJ2-3; 10 bases align to TRBD1. Germline V gene lookup returns CDR1 DFQATT and CDR2 SNEGSKA (reference sequence). This CDR3 region has 16 residues. Trimming at V came to 6 bases and at J to 1 base, leaving 10 bases not matched to a gene. The CDR3 reads CSAPGQGGWGTDTQYF. The CDR3 DNA sequence: TGCAGTGCCCCAGGACAGGGGGGTTGGGGCACAGATACGCAGTATTTT.

J is TRBJ2-2 and V is TRBV5-4, with 8 bases fitting TRBD2. The length of the CDR3 is 15 residues. Germline CDR1 is SGHNT and CDR2 is YYREEE (reference sequence). The junction had 6 bases not matched to a gene; V was cut back by 2 bases and J by 6 bases. The CDR3 is CASSLAAGDAGELFF. CDR3 bases: TGTGCCAGCAGCTTAGCAGCGGGAGACGCCGGGGAGCTGTTTTTT.

This clonotype was seen many times. The chain is built from TRBV20-1 and TRBJ1-5; maybe TRBD1 (6 bases). The CDR3 totals 13 residues. Trimming pared 3 bases from V and 5 bases from J, leaving 11 bases between. From germline, CDR1 is DFQATT and CDR2 SNEGSKA (reference sequence). CDR3 in amino acids: CSARRGGDQPQHF. In DNA form, the CDR3 reads TGCAGTGCTAGGAGGGGGGGGGATCAGCCCCAGCATTTT.

Ten or more counts support this clonotype. The chain carries TRBV29-1 and TRBJ2-3, with D possibly being TRBD2 (9 bases). The CDR3 sequence is 15 residues long. Germline loops: CDR1 SQVTM, CDR2 ANQGSEA. Trimming cost V 7 bases and J 5 bases, with 22 bases left between them. The CDR3 sequence is CSGAQGASGIDTQYF. As DNA, the CDR3 is TGCAGCGGCGCCCAGGGGGCTAGCGGGATAGATACGCAGTATTTT.

V usage is TRBV11-2 and J usage is TRBJ1-6, with 10 bases identical to TRBD1. Trimming removed 4 bases from V and 7 bases from J; junction bases left unmatched: 7. Germline CDR1 SGHAT, CDR2 FQNNGV. This CDR3 is 16 amino acids long. In DNA, the CDR3 is TGTGCCAGCAGCTCGACAGGGGGCGCCCGGAATTCACCCCTCCACTTT. This codes for CASSSTGGARNSPLHF.

The J gene is TRBJ1-2, the V gene TRBV20-1; D is perhaps TRBD1 (6 bases). With 1 base removed from V and 1 base from J, the gap between germline ends came to 13 bases. CDR3 size: 15 residues. The V gene's germline CDR1 is DFQATT and CDR2 SNEGSKA (reference sequence). The CDR3 coding sequence is TGCAGTGCTAGAGTTCCCGGGGGCGTTAACTATGGCTACACCTTC. Amino acids: CSARVPGGVNYGYTF.